A single sample is the source of the 2 T cell receptor beta chains below, sequenced in a study of T cells in Graves' hyperthyroidism and ophthalmopathy. TCR beta CDR3 sequences were amplified from RNA transcripts. HTBI primers were the set used in a first-round RT-PCR of the TCR CDR3. TCRdb fed the multiplex PCR reads into MiXCR, producing one record per CDR3 protein. The top ten hold roughly a sixth of the sample, which has 500,000 to 650,000 distinct CDR3 sequences, over 15% seen once. Sequenced material: blood. The receptors originated from a woman under 30 with Graves' ophthalmopathy.

This clonotype was seen ten or more times. This rearrangement joins TRBV7-6 to TRBJ1-1; D remains unclear. V was trimmed by 2 bases and J by 4 bases, leaving 8 bases between them. The CDR3 covers 13 residues. Germline CDR1 reads SGHVS; CDR2 reads FNYEAQ. The CDR3 sequence: CASSLNIFTEAFF. CDR3 coding DNA: TGTGCCAGCAGCTTAAACATTTTCACTGAAGCTTTCTTT.

In its sample, this clonotype was seen a few times. This sequence joins TRBV6-2 or TRBV6-3 and TRBJ2-7; either TRBD1 or TRBD2 may supply D (6 bases each). Germline assignment: CDR1 MNHEY and CDR2 SVGEGT. CDR3 length equals 12 residues. Trimming took off 6 bases at V and 4 bases at J, with 10 bases between the two ends. CDR3 region: CASRRGPYEQYF. In DNA form, the CDR3 reads TGTGCCAGCAGACGGGGGCCTTACGAGCAGTACTTC.